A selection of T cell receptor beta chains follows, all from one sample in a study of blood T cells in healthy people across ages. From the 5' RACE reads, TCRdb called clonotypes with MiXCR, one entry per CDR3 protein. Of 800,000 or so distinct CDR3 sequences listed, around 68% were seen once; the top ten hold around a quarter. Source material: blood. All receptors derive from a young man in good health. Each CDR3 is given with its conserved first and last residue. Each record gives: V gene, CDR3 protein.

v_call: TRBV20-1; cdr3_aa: CSARDQDTTDTQYF
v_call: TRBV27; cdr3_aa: CASSLAGERMNTEAFF
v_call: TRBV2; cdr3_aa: CASSPPWGDISQETQYF
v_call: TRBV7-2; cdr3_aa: CASSLGLEGGGAFYNEQFF
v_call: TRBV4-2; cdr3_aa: CASSQGTGSTTDTQYF
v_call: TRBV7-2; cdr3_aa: CASSLSGQRQFF
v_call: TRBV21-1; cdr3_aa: CASSRGTEGVGGIGKLFF
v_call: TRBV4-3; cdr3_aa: CVSSLGQGNPRSHYGYTF
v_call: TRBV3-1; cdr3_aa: CASRGGGDSNYGYTF
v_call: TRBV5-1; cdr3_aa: CASSEAGQETQYF
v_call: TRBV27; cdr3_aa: CASRVGQDGYGHTF
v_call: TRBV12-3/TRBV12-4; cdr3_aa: CASSPGDRKETQYF
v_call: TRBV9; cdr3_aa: CASSVDGSQQETQYF
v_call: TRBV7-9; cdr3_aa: CASSLAVMGLAGNNEQFF